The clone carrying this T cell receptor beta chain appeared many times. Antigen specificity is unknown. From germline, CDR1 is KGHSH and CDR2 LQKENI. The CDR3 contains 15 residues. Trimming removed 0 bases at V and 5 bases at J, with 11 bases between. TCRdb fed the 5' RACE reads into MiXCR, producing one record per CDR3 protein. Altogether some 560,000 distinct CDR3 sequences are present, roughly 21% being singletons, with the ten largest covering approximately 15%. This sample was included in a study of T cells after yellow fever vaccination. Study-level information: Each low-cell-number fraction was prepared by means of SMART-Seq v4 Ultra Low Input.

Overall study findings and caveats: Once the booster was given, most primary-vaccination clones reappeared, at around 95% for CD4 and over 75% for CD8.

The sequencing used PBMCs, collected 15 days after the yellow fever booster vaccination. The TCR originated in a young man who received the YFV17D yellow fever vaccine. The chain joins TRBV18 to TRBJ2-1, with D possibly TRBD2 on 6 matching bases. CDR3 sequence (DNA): TGTGCCAGCTCACCACCGACTAGGGCAAACAATGAGCAGTTCTTC. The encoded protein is CASSPPTRANNEQFF.